Here is one TCR beta chain with its context. This clone was observed a handful of times. Its recognized antigen is unknown. Within one base of it there is no much larger clone, and no base qualities were kept. These data come from a study of a mutant IDH1 vaccine in newly diagnosed glioma (dated by TCRdb to 2020 to 2023). For the wider study: Patients were given eight vaccinations, in weeks 1, 3, 5, 7, 11, 15, 19 and 23, which matched visits V03 through V10. Longitudinal TCRB deep sequencing was performed for some 25 treated patients wherever samples were available for exploratory analyses. Of the 25 to 35 treated patients, around 62% were male and about 40% were female, and a mean age of around 40 years was recorded. Peripheral blood was drawn at six visits: V03 (baseline), V05, V07, V10, V12 and V13. Before enrollment, most patients had been given radiochemotherapy with temozolomide as standard therapy, while the rest had received either radiotherapy alone or temozolomide alone. Vaccination was initiated 4-6 weeks after radiotherapy alone, or concurrently with temozolomide cycles in the chemotherapy-containing groups.

Receptor libraries were prepared by the immunoSEQ multiplex PCR assay. Rearranged TCR beta chain sequences were amplified using the hsTCRB Kit according to the manufacturer's protocol. An Illumina MiSeq was used to sequence the TCRB libraries. The paper's data handling went like this. Demultiplexing, trimming and gene mapping were performed with the kit vendor's proprietary platform. The clones in this table, taken by TCRdb from immuneACCESS, are in-frame only. Not every clone is retained; where verified, under half of the shortfall comes from an unresolved V gene, and the cause of the rest is unknown. The V and J calls and clone size were taken over from that table, and D and trimming were inferred from the DNA. This sample comprises some 60,000 clones, about 80% of them detected only once. Around 6.5% of the sample is held by the ten biggest clonotypes. This specimen's time point label, per the study, means: week 11, during vaccination. A 20-mer mutant IDH1 peptide at 300 micrograms in Montanide made up each vaccine dose, which was injected subcutaneously together with topical imiquimod. Newly diagnosed WHO grade 3 or 4 IDH1-mutant astrocytomas showing loss of nuclear ATRX were present in the donors. The samples were drawn from NOA16, a multicentre, single-arm, open-label phase I trial in Germany that tested a mutant IDH1 peptide vaccine in humans for the first time. Genomic DNA for TCRB sequencing was extracted from EDTA blood using the DNeasy Blood and Tissue Kit.

Overall results and qualifications from the work: Across multiple MHC alleles, vaccine-induced immune responses were seen in 93.3% of patients. The authors stated that sample limitations prevented analyses of patient blood samples from being reproduced. Availability determined which PBMC samples were chosen for TCRB deep sequencing. Changes in the top peripheral T cell clonotypes picked up by TCRB sequencing did not appear to be linked to pseudoprogression.

This TCR was sampled from a man between 45 and 60 years old with glioma. The material sequenced was PBMCs, taken from a glioma patient whose treatment included an IDH1 peptide vaccine.

The DNA sequence is TGCGCCAGCAGCCCAAGTGGGGGTGGGCACCTCCCAACTTCGGCTTCACCCCTCCACTTT. Its protein reads: CASSPSGGGHLPTSASPLHF. The chain couples TRBV4-1 to TRBJ1-6, and the D gene may be TRBD1, 5 bases matching. Taken from cysteine to phenylalanine, the CDR3 has 20 residues. Only the CDR3 DNA stays, 60 bases, in frame from base 1. The germline V gene sets CDR1 to MGHRA and CDR2 to YSYEKL. Trimming costs V 4 bases and J 9 bases, and their ends lie 31 bases apart.